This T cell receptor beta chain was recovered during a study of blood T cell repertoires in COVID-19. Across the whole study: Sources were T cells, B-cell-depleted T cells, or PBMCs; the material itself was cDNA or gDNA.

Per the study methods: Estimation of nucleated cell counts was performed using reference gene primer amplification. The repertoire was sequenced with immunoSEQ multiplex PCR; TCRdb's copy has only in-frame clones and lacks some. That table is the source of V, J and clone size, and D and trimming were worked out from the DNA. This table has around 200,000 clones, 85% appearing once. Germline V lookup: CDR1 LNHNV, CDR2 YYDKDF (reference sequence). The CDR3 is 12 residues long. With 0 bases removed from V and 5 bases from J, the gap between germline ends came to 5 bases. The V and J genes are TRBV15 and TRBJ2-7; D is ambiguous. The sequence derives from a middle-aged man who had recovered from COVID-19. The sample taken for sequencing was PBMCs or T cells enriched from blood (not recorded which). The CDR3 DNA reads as TGTGCCACCAGCAGAGATGGCAACGAGCAGTACTTC. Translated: CATSRDGNEQYF. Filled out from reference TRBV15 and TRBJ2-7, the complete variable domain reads DAMVIQNPRYQVTQFGKPVTLSCSQTLNHNVMYWYQQKSSQAPKLLFHYYDKDFNNEADTPDNFQSRRPNTSFCFLDIRSPGLGDTAMYLCATSRDGNEQYFGPGTRLTVT.